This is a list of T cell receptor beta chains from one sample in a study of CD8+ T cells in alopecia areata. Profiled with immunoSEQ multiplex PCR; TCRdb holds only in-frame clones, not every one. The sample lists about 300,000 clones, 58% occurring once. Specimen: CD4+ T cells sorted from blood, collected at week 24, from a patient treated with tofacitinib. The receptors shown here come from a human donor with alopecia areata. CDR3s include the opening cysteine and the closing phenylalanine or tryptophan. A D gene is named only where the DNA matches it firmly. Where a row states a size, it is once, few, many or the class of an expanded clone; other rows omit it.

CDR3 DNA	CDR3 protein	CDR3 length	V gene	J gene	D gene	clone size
TGTGCCACCAGCAGAGTGGCCCTAACAGCTTTCTTT	CATSRVALTAFF	12	TRBV15	TRBJ1-1	.	.
TGTGCCAGCAGCATACACGGGACAGAGTTCTATGGCTACACCTTC	CASSIHGTEFYGYTF	15	TRBV28	TRBJ1-2	TRBD1	.
TGTGCCAGCAGTTTCGGGACAGGGCGATCACCCCTCCACTTT	CASSFGTGRSPLHF	14	TRBV28	TRBJ1-6	TRBD1	.
TGCAGTGCACCGCTGGGGGCGACCCAGTACTTC	CSAPLGATQYF	11	TRBV20-1	TRBJ2-5	.	few
TGTGCCAGCAGTCACGCCCTCCGGACGGGCGGCTACACCTTC	CASSHALRTGGYTF	14	TRBV28	TRBJ1-2	.	.
TGCGCCAGCAGCCCCGAGAGGGGAGGGGTAGGTTCACCCCTCCACTTT	CASSPERGGVGSPLHF	16	TRBV4-1	TRBJ1-6	.	.
TGCGCCAGCAGCCAAGCTAGTAGTTCCTACGAGCAGTACTTC	CASSQASSSYEQYF	14	TRBV4-1	TRBJ2-7	.	.
TGTGCCAGCAGTGATTTTCGGGGGGATCGGAGTCATCAGCCCCAGCATTTT	CASSDFRGDRSHQPQHF	17	TRBV6-1	TRBJ1-5	.	few
TGTGCCAGCAGCACGCAGGGACAGGGGAGCGGCTACACCTTC	CASSTQGQGSGYTF	14	TRBV7-2	TRBJ1-2	TRBD1	.
TGCAGCGGTACTAGCGGGGGGGCCGGCACAGATACGCAGTATTTT	CSGTSGGAGTDTQYF	15	TRBV29-1	TRBJ2-3	TRBD2	.
TGCAGCGCCAGGCTTAATGAAAAACTGTTTTTT	CSARLNEKLFF	11	TRBV29-1	TRBJ1-4	.	.
TGCGCCAGCAGCTTGGGGAGGGGCCCCCATCAGCCCCAGCATTTT	CASSLGRGPHQPQHF	15	TRBV5-1	TRBJ1-5	.	.
TGTGCCAGCAGTCCCCCGGACTACGAGCAGTACTTC	CASSPPDYEQYF	12	TRBV28	TRBJ2-7	.	few
TGCGCCAGCAGCTTGTCCAATGTAGGGGGAGGCGAGCAGTACTTC	CASSLSNVGGGEQYF	15	TRBV5-1	TRBJ2-7	.	.
TGTGCCAGCAGCTTGGTAAGCAACAATGAGCAGTTCTTC	CASSLVSNNEQFF	13	TRBV11-2	TRBJ2-1	.	.
TGTGCCCGGTCCGAGGGAACCTATGGCTACACCTTC	CARSEGTYGYTF	12	TRBV30	TRBJ1-2	.	.
TGCAGTGCTAGAGTTGGGTATGGCTACACCTTC	CSARVGYGYTF	11	TRBV20-1	TRBJ1-2	.	few
TGTGCCTGGAGTGTCTCCGTCTACGAGCAGTACTTC	CAWSVSVYEQYF	12	TRBV30	TRBJ2-7	.	.
TGTGCCGCGGGGGTTCTGAACACTGAAGCTTTCTTT	CAAGVLNTEAFF	12	TRBV6-5	TRBJ1-1	.	.
TGTGCCAGCAGCGCCTCAACAGGGGAGACTAATGAAAAACTGTTTTTT	CASSASTGETNEKLFF	16	TRBV9	TRBJ1-4	TRBD1	.
TGTGCCAGCAGCTCGCGGGGGACAGCGAACACTGAAGCTTTCTTT	CASSSRGTANTEAFF	15	TRBV7-2	TRBJ1-1	TRBD1	.
TGTGCCAGCAGGGCGCTAAGGGGCAATTCACCCCTCCACTTT	CASRALRGNSPLHF	14	TRBV28	TRBJ1-6	.	.